The TCR beta chain described here comes from a study of T cell responses to AZD1222 COVID-19 vaccine. Sequencing was performed with immunoSEQ multiplex PCR; in TCRdb, only in-frame clones are kept and a portion is missing. Altogether some 42,000 clones are present, 80% to 85% being singletons, with the ten largest covering 18%. The ends were cut back, 3 bases at V and 9 bases at J, with 18 bases in the middle. CDR3 length: 15 residues. Germline V lookup: CDR1 LGHDT, CDR2 YNNKEL (reference sequence). Study findings and constraints: Among the donors, most were white British and more were female, and clonal diversity was possibly underestimated.

This clone was detected only a few times. Its antigen is not identified. The source material was peripheral blood, sampled 28 days after the second AZD1222 dose. This chain links TRBV3-1 (or the pseudogene TRBV3-2) with TRBJ1-5, with a tentative D call TRBD1 (5 bases). The receptor's source is an adult who received the AZD1222 COVID-19 vaccine. In DNA form, the CDR3 reads TGTGCCAGCAGCCAGAGGCAGGGTCCCGGGGGGCCCCAGCATTTT. This encodes CASSQRQGPGGPQHF.